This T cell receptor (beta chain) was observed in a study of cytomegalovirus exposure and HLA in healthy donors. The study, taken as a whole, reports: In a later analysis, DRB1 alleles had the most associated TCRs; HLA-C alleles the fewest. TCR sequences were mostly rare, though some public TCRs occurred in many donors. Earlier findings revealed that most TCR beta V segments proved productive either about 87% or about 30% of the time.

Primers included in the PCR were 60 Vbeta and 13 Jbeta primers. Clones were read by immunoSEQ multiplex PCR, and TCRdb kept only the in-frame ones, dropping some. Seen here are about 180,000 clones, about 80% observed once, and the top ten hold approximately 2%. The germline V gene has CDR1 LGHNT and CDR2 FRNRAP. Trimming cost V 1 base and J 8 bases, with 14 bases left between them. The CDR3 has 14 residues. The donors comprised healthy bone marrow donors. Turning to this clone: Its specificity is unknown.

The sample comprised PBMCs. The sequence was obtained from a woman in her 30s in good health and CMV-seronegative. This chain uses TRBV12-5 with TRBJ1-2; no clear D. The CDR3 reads CASGLEPSGYGYTF. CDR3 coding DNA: TGTGCTAGTGGTTTGGAGCCCTCGGGGTACGGCTACACCTTC.